These 31 T cell receptor beta chains were all obtained from the same sample, sequenced in a study of cytomegalovirus exposure and HLA in healthy donors. Vbeta (60) and Jbeta (13) primers were used in the PCR. This table comes from immunoSEQ multiplex PCR, and its TCRdb copy is limited to in-frame clones, with some not included. In the table there are some 120,000 clones, roughly 80% of which are singletons. Source material: PBMCs. Source of these receptors: a man aged 25-45 years in good health and CMV-seronegative.

The rearrangement links TRBV7-2 to TRBJ1-5; a weak D match, TRBD1 (5 bases). Per germline, CDR1 SGHTA and CDR2 FQGNSA. This CDR3 spans 16 amino acids. V was clipped by 6 bases and J by 1 base, with 16 bases between them. CDR3: CASSFGGGTSNQPQHF. The DNA of the CDR3 is TGTGCCAGCAGTTTCGGGGGGGGGACCAGCAATCAGCCCCAGCATTTT.

V usage is TRBV5-1 and J usage is TRBJ2-3; TRBD2 might be the D (5 bases). This CDR3 is 15 amino acids long. The V end was cut by 2 bases, the J end by 5 bases, with 15 bases between. Germline CDR1 is SGHRS and CDR2 is YFSETQ. The CDR3: CASSFPGPRGDTQYF. Here the CDR3 DNA reads TGCGCCAGCAGCTTCCCCGGGCCTCGGGGAGATACGCAGTATTTT.

The V gene is TRBV28, the J gene TRBJ2-7; 7 bases fit TRBD1. The CDR3 contains 14 residues. J lost 1 base, V lost 7 bases, and 7 bases had no gene match. Per germline, CDR1 MDHEN and CDR2 SYDVKM. CDR3: CASIGEGQSYEQYF. DNA of the CDR3: TGTGCCAGCATCGGAGAGGGACAGTCCTACGAGCAGTACTTC. Drawing the rest from reference TRBV28 and TRBJ2-7, the complete variable domain is DVKVTQSSRYLVKRTGEKVFLECVQDMDHENMFWYRQDPGLGLRLIYFSYDVKMKEKGDIPEGYSVSREKKERFSLILESASTNQTSMYLCASIGEGQSYEQYFGPGTRLTVT.

The genes are TRBV28 and TRBJ1-1; D not resolved. Trimming shortened V by 5 bases and J by 4 bases, and 14 bases separated the two germline ends. This CDR3 has 14 residues. Per the germline V gene, CDR1 is MDHEN and CDR2 is SYDVKM. In DNA, the CDR3 is TGTGCCAGCAGTAATACGGACTTTCGCACTGAAGCTTTCTTT. It encodes CASSNTDFRTEAFF.

This rearrangement joins TRBV19 to TRBJ1-1; TRBD1 matches at 8 bases. V lost 2 bases and J lost 11; bases outside the gene matches: 10. There are 14 residues in the CDR3. Germline V gives CDR1 LNHDA, CDR2 SQIVND (reference sequence). The chain's CDR3 is CASSIQGAMVGAFF. The CDR3 DNA follows: TGTGCCAGTAGTATACAGGGGGCGATGGTTGGTGCTTTCTTT.

J is TRBJ2-7 and V is TRBV18; D may be TRBD2 (6 bases). The V end was cut by 4 bases, the J end by 1 base, with 14 bases between. Germline V gene sequence: CDR1 KGHSH, CDR2 LQKENI. This CDR3 region has 15 residues. This CDR3 reads CASSLRTGDSYEQYF. In nucleotides, the CDR3 is TGTGCCAGCTCACTACGGACGGGGGATTCCTACGAGCAGTACTTC.

The chain has TRBV19 and TRBJ2-1; D remains unclear. The germline V gene encodes CDR1 LNHDA and CDR2 SQIVND (reference sequence). Deletions cut 3 bases from V and 1 base from J, with 4 bases between. This CDR3 has 13 amino acids. The CDR3, as DNA: TGTGCCAGTAGTATTTCTTCCTACAATGAGCAGTTCTTC. Its translation is CASSISSYNEQFF.

This chain connects TRBV14 to TRBJ2-1; TRBD2 agrees at 9 bases. CDR3 size: 20 residues. CDR1 SGHDN and CDR2 FVKESK come from the germline V gene. V was pared by 4 bases and J by 0 bases, with 16 bases of the junction left unmatched. The CDR3 nucleotides read TGTGCCAGCAGCCTCCCCTTTGCGGCTAGCGGGGCAAGCTCCTACAATGAGCAGTTCTTC. Its translation: CASSLPFAASGASSYNEQFF.

The chain couples TRBV6-6 to TRBJ2-1; the D gene is possibly TRBD1 (6 bases). Germline V lookup: CDR1 MNHNY, CDR2 SVGAGI (reference sequence). V lost 5 bases and J 7 bases, leaving 6 bases between the germline ends. The CDR3 loop spans 11 amino acids. The chain's CDR3 is CASSTGNEQFF. The CDR3 DNA reads as TGTGCCAGCAGTACAGGGAATGAGCAGTTCTTC.

The chain recombines TRBV7-9 with TRBJ2-5; D is perhaps TRBD2 (6 bases). The V gene's germline CDR1 is SEHNR and CDR2 FQNEAQ (reference sequence). With 2 bases removed from V and 0 bases from J, the gap between germline ends came to 13 bases. The CDR3 loop spans 16 amino acids. CDR3 residues: CASSLFMGGYQETQYF. The CDR3 DNA sequence: TGTGCCAGCAGCTTATTTATGGGGGGATACCAAGAGACCCAGTACTTC.

V usage is TRBV7-9 and J usage is TRBJ2-7; 10 nucleotides match TRBD2. Germline CDR1 SEHNR, CDR2 FQNEAQ (reference sequence). Trimming removed 4 bases from V and 6 bases from J; junction bases left unmatched: 6. This CDR3 contains 14 residues. CDR3 nucleotide sequence: TGTGCCAGCAGCTCCGGGACTAGCGAACCCGAGCAGTACTTC. Its translation: CASSSGTSEPEQYF.

The rearrangement uses TRBV29-1 and TRBJ2-7; weak D call: TRBD1 (5 bases). V dropped 3 bases and J dropped 3 bases, with 12 bases sitting between them. Germline assignment: CDR1 SQVTM and CDR2 ANQGSEA. The CDR3 spans 13 residues. CDR3: CSVEGREGYEQYF. In nucleotides, the CDR3 is TGCAGCGTTGAGGGCAGGGAAGGCTACGAGCAGTACTTC.

The chain has TRBV28 and TRBJ1-4, with D uncertain. The V end lost 5 bases, the J end lost 5 bases, and 15 bases lay between the germline ends. The germline gives CDR1 MDHEN, CDR2 SYDVKM. This CDR3 is built from 15 residues. The CDR3 nucleotides read TGTGCCAGCAGTGAATCGGGGTTCTCAAATGAAAAACTGTTTTTT. Translating gives CASSESGFSNEKLFF. Full variable domain (rest looked up from reference TRBV28 and TRBJ1-4): DVKVTQSSRYLVKRTGEKVFLECVQDMDHENMFWYRQDPGLGLRLIYFSYDVKMKEKGDIPEGYSVSREKKERFSLILESASTNQTSMYLCASSESGFSNEKLFFGSGTQLSVL.

V gene TRBV9 combines with J gene TRBJ1-5; tentatively, D is TRBD1 (6 bases). Trimming cost V 2 bases and J 3 bases, with 9 bases left between them. Looked up from germline, CDR1 is SGDLS and CDR2 is YYNGEE. The CDR3 is made up of 14 amino acids. The CDR3 here is CASSVGHLNQPQHF. CDR3 nucleotide sequence: TGTGCCAGCAGCGTGGGACATCTCAATCAGCCCCAGCATTTT.

The rearrangement uses TRBV30 and TRBJ1-5; 10 nucleotides align to TRBD1. Germline V gene lookup returns CDR1 GTSNPN and CDR2 SVGIG (reference sequence). The CDR3 runs to 15 residues. J lost 1 base, V lost 4 bases, and 4 bases had no gene match. In nucleotides, the CDR3 is TGTGCCTGGAATCCGGGACAGGGGAGCAATCAGCCCCAGCATTTT. It encodes CAWNPGQGSNQPQHF.

V and J are TRBV29-1 and TRBJ2-5, with TRBD1 matching 7 bases. CDR3 length equals 13 residues. Germline CDR1 and CDR2: SQVTM and ANQGSEA. V trimming: 4 bases; J trimming: 5 bases; junction bases outside the gene matches: 7. The CDR3 spells CSVGKGGGETQYF. The CDR3 DNA is TGCAGCGTTGGGAAAGGGGGCGGTGAGACCCAGTACTTC.

This chain joins TRBV5-1 and TRBJ2-1, with 10 bases identical to TRBD1. Trimming cost V 2 bases and J 5 bases; bases outside gene matches: 4. This CDR3 is built from 15 residues. In germline, CDR1 is SGHRS, CDR2 YFSETQ. In nucleotides, the CDR3 is TGCGCCAGCAGCTTTCGACAGGGGGCTAACAATGAGCAGTTCTTC. Its translation is CASSFRQGANNEQFF. The full variable domain, with the rest looked up from reference TRBV5-1 and TRBJ2-1, is KAGVTQTPRYLIKTRGQQVTLSCSPISGHRSVSWYQQTPGQGLQFLFEYFSETQRNKGNFPGRFSGRQFSNSRSEMNVSTLELGDSALYLCASSFRQGANNEQFFGPGTRLTVL.

The chain has TRBV7-8 and TRBJ2-7; 8 bases map to TRBD2. Germline V gives CDR1 SGHVS, CDR2 FQNEAQ. After removal of 0 bases from V and 7 bases from J, the junction contained 11 bases not matched to a gene. This CDR3 has 16 residues. The CDR3 sequence: CASSLAGGAGEREQYF. CDR3 coding DNA: TGTGCCAGCAGCTTAGCGGGGGGAGCGGGAGAGAGAGAGCAGTACTTC.

The chain carries TRBV18 and TRBJ2-1, with D maybe TRBD2 (5 bases). The germline V gene encodes CDR1 KGHSH and CDR2 LQKENI. Trimming left V 3 bases short and J 4 bases short, with 10 bases between. The CDR3 has 14 amino acids. Written as DNA, the CDR3 is TGTGCCAGCTCACCGGAGGAAGAGTACAATGAGCAGTTCTTC. This encodes CASSPEEEYNEQFF.

In this sample, this clone turned up a few times. Additional DNA sequences in this sample encode the identical CDR3. This sequence joins TRBV19 and TRBJ1-5; a weak D match, TRBD1 (5 bases). V lost 6 bases and J 3 bases, leaving 15 bases between the germline ends. The CDR3 has 15 amino acids. CDR1 is LNHDA and CDR2 is SQIVND in the germline V gene (reference sequence). DNA of the CDR3: TGTGCCAGTAGACCAAATCAGGGTTCCAATCAGCCCCAGCATTTT. Protein: CASRPNQGSNQPQHF. Drawing the rest from reference TRBV19 and TRBJ1-5, the complete variable domain is DGGITQSPKYLFRKEGQNVTLSCEQNLNHDAMYWYRQDPGQGLRLIYYSQIVNDFQKGDIAEGYSVSREKKESFPLTVTSAQKNPTAFYLCASRPNQGSNQPQHFGDGTRLSIL.

As DNA, the CDR3 is TGTGCCAGCAGCGGACAGTGGGTCGAGCAGTACTTC. Translated, it gives CASSGQWVEQYF. This chain joins TRBV7-9 and TRBJ2-7, with a tentative D call TRBD1 (6 bases). This CDR3 is 12 amino acids long. Germline CDR1 and CDR2: SEHNR and FQNEAQ (reference sequence). Between the trimmed V and J ends, which lost 5 bases and 6 bases, there was a span of 11 bases.

This sequence joins TRBV7-9 and TRBJ1-2; 7 bases line up with TRBD1. V shed 5 bases, J shed 6 bases, and the junction held 18 bases outside the gene matches. This CDR3 is 17 amino acids long. Germline assignment: CDR1 SEHNR and CDR2 FQNEAQ (reference sequence). CDR3 sequence: CASSPLGQADDRHGYTF. The DNA of the CDR3 is TGTGCCAGCAGCCCACTCGGACAGGCTGACGACCGTCATGGCTACACCTTC.

The J gene is TRBJ1-1, the V gene TRBV5-8; D might be TRBD1 (6 bases). Germline loops: CDR1 SGHTS, CDR2 YDEGEE. The germline V and J ends were trimmed by 7 bases and 9 bases, with 34 bases remaining between them. The CDR3 covers 18 residues. The CDR3 DNA is TGTGCCAGCCCGCATACAGGGAGTCGGCCCCATCATCTAGATCAAGCTTTCTTT. Protein: CASPHTGSRPHHLDQAFF.

CDR3 protein: CASSLGLAVNEQFF. As DNA, the CDR3 is TGTGCCAGCAGCCTAGGACTAGCGGTCAATGAGCAGTTCTTC. The chain couples TRBV6-6 to TRBJ2-1; 10 nucleotides match TRBD2. Germline lookup yields CDR1 MNHNY and CDR2 SVGAGI (reference sequence). The junction had 5 bases not matched to a gene; V was cut back by 6 bases and J by 6 bases. The CDR3 sequence is 14 residues long.

The chain joins TRBV19 to TRBJ1-2, with TRBD1 matching over 8 bases. Germline values: CDR1 LNHDA, CDR2 SQIVND (reference sequence). The CDR3 covers 14 residues. V shed 5 bases and J 2 bases; nucleotides not matched to a gene: 4. The CDR3 here is CASSPRQGNYGYTF. Written as DNA, the CDR3 is TGTGCCAGTAGTCCCAGACAGGGGAACTATGGCTACACCTTC.

The J gene is TRBJ1-2, the V gene TRBV21-1; TRBD1, the D gene given by the table, was not confirmed from the DNA. TRBV21-1 is described as a pseudogene. The CDR3 is 15 amino acids. The CDR3 nucleotides are TGTGCCAGCAGCAAAGCCCCCACAGAGAACTATGGCTACACCTTC. Its protein product is CASSKAPTENYGYTF.

The chain joins TRBV7-8 to TRBJ2-7; D possibly corresponds to TRBD1 (6 bases). Germline CDR1 reads SGHVS; CDR2 reads FQNEAQ. The CDR3 is made up of 15 amino acids. V lost 3 bases, J lost 1 base, and 13 bases lay in between. CDR3 coding DNA: TGTGCCAGCAGCTTCACAGGGAAGGTGTCCTACGAGCAGTACTTC. Encoded protein: CASSFTGKVSYEQYF.

V and J are TRBV5-1 and TRBJ1-2, with D perhaps TRBD1 (5 bases). CDR1 SGHRS and CDR2 YFSETQ come from the germline V gene. The CDR3 is 13 amino acids. The V end was cut by 0 bases, the J end by 4 bases, with 7 bases between. For the CDR3, the DNA is TGCGCCAGCAGCTTGGCCCAGGGCTATGGCTACACCTTC. Translation: CASSLAQGYGYTF.

In this sample, this clone turned up a few times. The chain links TRBV9 to TRBJ1-2; D gene ambiguous. Trimming took 1 base from V and 7 from J, leaving 8 bases between them. CDR1 is SGDLS and CDR2 is YYNGEE in the germline V gene. This CDR3 region has 12 residues. CDR3 amino acids: CASSVTSGGYTF. The CDR3 DNA reads TGTGCCAGCAGCGTAACATCTGGTGGCTACACCTTC.

The chain joins TRBV29-1 to TRBJ1-2; 9 bases fit TRBD1. This CDR3 is built from 14 residues. The germline CDR1 and CDR2 sequences are SQVTM and ANQGSEA. J gave up 6 bases and V 5 bases, and 10 bases lay outside the gene matches. The CDR3 is CSVQGNRGQDGYTF. The CDR3 coding sequence is TGCAGCGTTCAAGGGAACAGGGGGCAAGATGGCTACACCTTC.

As regards this clone: Its ends do not fully match the called genes, so a read error is possible. The chain carries TRBV7-9 and TRBJ2-1; 10 bases agree with TRBD2. The CDR3 consists of 17 residues. CDR1 and CDR2 (germline): SEHNR, FQNEAQ (reference sequence). In DNA form, the CDR3 reads TGTTCCAGCAGCTCCTCATTCGGACTAGCGGACTACAATGAGCAGTTCTTC. It yields the protein CSSSSSFGLADYNEQFF.